The rows below give T cell receptor beta chains drawn from one sample of a study of Graves' ophthalmopathy and Graves' hyperthyroidism. TCRdb called the multiplex PCR reads again in MiXCR, with one record for every CDR3 protein. The repertoire has over 200,000 distinct CDR3 sequences, 25% to 30% of them found once; the top ten carry approximately 9.6%. Material: peripheral blood. These receptors were collected from a man aged 50-59 years with Graves' ophthalmopathy. Both conserved end residues are part of each CDR3. The D gene is left open where the match is weak. The size of a clone is reported for some rows only, either as once, few or many, or as a class for expanded clones.

J,D,size,V,CDR3,DNA
TRBJ2-7,-,many,TRBV7-8,CASSLAGRGSGEQYF,TGTGCCAGCAGCTTAGCAGGGCGGGGTTCGGGGGAGCAGTACTTC
TRBJ1-5,TRBD1,many,TRBV4-1,CASSQEDGTGALNQPQHF,TGCGCCAGCAGCCAAGAGGATGGGACAGGGGCCCTCAATCAGCCCCAGCATTTT
TRBJ2-7,TRBD2,-,TRBV29-1,CSVVVGTRGEQYF,TGCAGCGTTGTGGTTGGGACTAGAGGCGAGCAGTACTTC
TRBJ2-2,-,many,TRBV29-1,CSVEGPTGELFF,TGCAGCGTTGAAGGGCCCACCGGGGAGCTGTTTTTT
TRBJ2-7,TRBD2,-,TRBV12-3/TRBV12-4,CASSSPGLAINEQYF,TGTGCCAGCAGTTCCCCGGGACTAGCGATAAACGAGCAGTACTTC
TRBJ1-5,-,many,TRBV27,CASSWSRDNQPQHF,TGTGCCAGCAGTTGGTCCCGGGACAATCAGCCCCAGCATTTT
TRBJ2-7,TRBD2,few,TRBV6-2/TRBV6-3,CASSSTSGRSNEQYF,TGTGCCAGCAGTTCGACTAGCGGGAGGTCCAACGAGCAGTACTTC
TRBJ1-2,-,-,TRBV27,CASSLRGGNGYTF,TGTGCCAGCAGTTTGCGGGGCGGCAATGGCTACACCTTC
TRBJ1-1,-,-,TRBV12-3/TRBV12-4,CASSFYRGTEAFF,TGTGCCAGCAGTTTTTACAGAGGGACTGAAGCTTTCTTT
TRBJ2-7,TRBD2,many,TRBV12-3/TRBV12-4,CASSRAGRGFSYEQYF,TGTGCCAGCAGCCGCGCGGGGAGGGGCTTTAGCTACGAGCAGTACTTC
TRBJ1-1,-,many,TRBV3-1,CASSRGQRNTEAFF,TGTGCCAGCAGCAGGGGCCAACGGAACACTGAAGCTTTCTTT
TRBJ1-2,-,-,TRBV27,CASLSPGGDYGYTF,TGTGCCAGCCTCTCTCCCGGGGGGGACTATGGCTACACCTTC
TRBJ2-7,-,many,TRBV6-1,CAAKPTAYSYEQYF,TGTGCCGCAAAACCGACAGCTTATTCCTACGAGCAGTACTTC
TRBJ2-7,TRBD1,once,TRBV5-1,CASSLTGVRGYEQYF,TGCGCCAGCAGCTTGACAGGGGTTAGAGGCTACGAGCAGTACTTC
TRBJ1-1,TRBD1,-,TRBV27,CASSFARGTEAFF,TGTGCCAGCAGTTTCGCCAGGGGGACTGAAGCTTTCTTT
TRBJ2-5,-,-,TRBV7-2,CASSLVYRGGETQYF,TGTGCCAGCAGCTTAGTCTACAGGGGGGGAGAGACCCAGTACTTC
TRBJ2-4,-,many,TRBV2,CASSEAGEGYIQYF,TGTGCCAGCAGTGAGGCAGGGGAAGGGTACATTCAGTACTTC
TRBJ2-3,-,many,TRBV7-9,CASSLKRPTDTQYF,TGTGCCAGCAGCTTAAAGCGGCCCACAGATACGCAGTATTTT
TRBJ1-5,-,few,TRBV12-3/TRBV12-4,CASSWASSNQPQHF,TGTGCCAGCAGTTGGGCAAGTAGCAATCAGCCCCAGCATTTT
TRBJ2-7,-,many,TRBV27,CASSFNPTAPLMDF,TGTGCCAGCAGTTTTAACCCCACGGCACCCCTTATGGACTTC
TRBJ1-5,-,many,TRBV4-1,CASSQDGVGQPQHF,TGCGCCAGCAGCCAAGATGGGGTAGGTCAGCCCCAGCATTTT
TRBJ2-5,-,many,TRBV27,CASSWQGLETQYF,TGTGCCAGCAGTTGGCAGGGGTTAGAGACCCAGTACTTC
TRBJ1-5,-,many,TRBV6-1,CASRRGSSNQPQHF,TGTGCCAGTCGGAGGGGATCCAGCAATCAGCCCCAGCATTTT
TRBJ2-7,TRBD2,-,TRBV29-1,CSVPSGKGEQYF,TGCAGCGTTCCTAGCGGGAAGGGGGAGCAGTACTTC
TRBJ2-2,-,-,TRBV5-1,CASSLALRTGELFF,TGCGCCAGCAGCTTGGCCCTCCGAACCGGGGAGCTGTTTTTT
TRBJ2-7,TRBD2,few,TRBV6-5,CASTQGRALRTSGASYEQYF,TGTGCCAGCACCCAAGGAAGGGCCCTGCGGACTAGCGGGGCTAGCTACGAGCAGTACTTC
TRBJ1-5,-,many,TRBV4-2,CASSQGLVLRNQPQHF,TGTGCCAGCAGCCAAGGGTTAGTTCTCCGCAATCAGCCCCAGCATTTT
TRBJ2-2,-,many,TRBV6-2/TRBV6-3,CASSYVSPTTGELFF,TGTGCCAGCAGTTACGTCTCACCCACCACCGGGGAGCTGTTTTTT
TRBJ1-5,TRBD1,-,TRBV6-1,CASSRQGFHQPQHF,TGTGCCAGCAGCAGACAGGGGTTTCATCAGCCCCAGCATTTT
TRBJ1-5,-,many,TRBV28,CASSLFGPQDGNQPQHF,TGTGCCAGCAGTTTATTCGGCCCCCAGGATGGCAATCAGCCCCAGCATTTT
TRBJ2-7,-,many,TRBV28,CASKSFTSYEQYF,TGTGCCAGCAAATCTTTTACCTCCTACGAGCAGTACTTC
TRBJ1-5,TRBD1,many,TRBV6-2/TRBV6-3,CASRETGISNQPQHF,TGTGCCAGCAGGGAGACAGGGATAAGCAATCAGCCCCAGCATTTT
TRBJ1-1,-,many,TRBV6-1,CASSEAAGPGRQAFF,TGTGCCAGCAGTGAAGCCGCCGGGCCAGGGAGGCAAGCTTTCTTT
TRBJ2-5,-,many,TRBV27,CASQDGLQETQYF,TGTGCCAGCCAGGACGGCCTACAAGAGACCCAGTACTTC
TRBJ2-7,TRBD1,many,TRBV5-1,CASSYDRGYEQYF,TGCGCCAGCAGCTACGACAGGGGCTACGAGCAGTACTTC
TRBJ2-7,TRBD1,many,TRBV2,CASSEVGWDRGYEQYF,TGTGCCAGCAGTGAAGTGGGGTGGGACAGGGGCTACGAGCAGTACTTC
TRBJ2-2,-,many,TRBV2,CASSGTLNTGELFF,TGTGCCAGCAGTGGGACACTAAACACCGGGGAGCTGTTTTTT
TRBJ2-7,TRBD2,many,TRBV28,CASSRLAGVGSYEQYF,TGTGCCAGCTCGAGACTAGCGGGAGTGGGATCCTACGAGCAGTACTTC
TRBJ1-2,-,many,TRBV6-5,CASSYSQLNGYTF,TGTGCCAGCAGTTACTCGCAGCTGAACGGCTACACCTTC
TRBJ2-5,-,-,TRBV19,CASSRTDGAETQYF,TGTGCCAGTAGCCGGACAGATGGCGCAGAGACCCAGTACTTC
TRBJ1-1,TRBD1,-,TRBV25-1,CASSEFTGTANTEAFF,TGTGCCAGCAGTGAATTCACCGGGACAGCGAACACTGAAGCTTTCTTT
TRBJ2-7,TRBD2,many,TRBV9,CASGRTSGRSEQYF,TGTGCCAGCGGACGGACTAGCGGGAGGTCGGAGCAGTACTTC
TRBJ2-4,-,many,TRBV11-3,CASSLDPPGEKGNIQYF,TGTGCCAGCAGCTTAGATCCCCCAGGGGAGAAGGGAAACATTCAGTACTTC
TRBJ2-6,TRBD2,many,TRBV3-1,CASSQGGRRSSGANVLTF,TGTGCCAGCAGCCAGGGGGGGAGGCGGAGCTCTGGGGCCAACGTCCTGACTTTC
TRBJ1-1,-,many,TRBV4-3,CASSQAHHGSTEAFF,TGCGCCAGCAGCCAGGCTCACCACGGCAGCACTGAAGCTTTCTTT
TRBJ2-7,-,once,TRBV6-2/TRBV6-3,CASRLTAYYEQYF,TGTGCCAGCAGACTGACTGCATACTACGAGCAGTACTTC
TRBJ2-5,-,-,TRBV4-1,CASSQVNMGFRSQETQYF,TGCGCCAGCAGCCAAGTCAATATGGGATTTCGAAGCCAAGAGACCCAGTACTTC
TRBJ2-5,-,few,TRBV6-2/TRBV6-3,CASSYRFQETQYF,TGTGCCAGCAGTTACCGGTTCCAAGAGACCCAGTACTTC
TRBJ1-6,-,many,TRBV30,CAWKRNSPLHF,TGTGCCTGGAAACGTAATTCACCCCTCCACTTT
TRBJ2-2,-,many,TRBV4-1,CASSQGPQGTGELFF,TGCGCCAGCAGCCAAGGGCCCCAGGGGACCGGGGAGCTGTTTTTT
TRBJ2-7,-,many,TRBV4-3,CASSQVQGASYEQYF,TGCGCCAGCAGCCAAGTCCAGGGTGCTTCCTACGAGCAGTACTTC
TRBJ1-2,TRBD1,-,TRBV2,CASSVDRVSYTF,TGTGCCAGCAGTGTGGACAGGGTCAGCTACACCTTC
TRBJ2-2,TRBD2,many,TRBV6-2/TRBV6-3,CASSYFPGLAGAGGELFF,TGTGCCAGCAGTTACTTTCCGGGACTAGCGGGAGCTGGCGGGGAGCTGTTTTTT
TRBJ2-3,-,-,TRBV10-1,CASSGSGRRADTDTQYF,TGCGCCAGCAGTGGTAGCGGCCGCAGGGCGGATACAGATACGCAGTATTTT
TRBJ1-2,-,-,TRBV6-5,CASSSQSRDGHGYTF,TGTGCCAGCAGTTCCCAAAGCAGGGATGGTCACGGCTACACCTTC
TRBJ1-5,TRBD1,-,TRBV20-1,CSADSGTGDNQPQHF,TGCAGTGCTGATTCCGGGACAGGGGACAATCAGCCCCAGCATTTT
TRBJ1-5,-,many,TRBV5-6,CASSLGSRGVNQPQHF,TGTGCCAGCAGCTTGGGATCCAGGGGAGTCAATCAGCCCCAGCATTTT
TRBJ2-1,TRBD1,many,TRBV28,CASSPSTGREQFF,TGTGCCAGCAGTCCATCGACAGGGCGTGAGCAGTTCTTC